One T cell receptor (beta chain) is described in this entry. Its specificity is unknown. The data were taken from a study of cytomegalovirus exposure and HLA in healthy donors. Assay: immunoSEQ multiplex PCR; the TCRdb copy retains only in-frame clones and omits some. Among about 180,000 clones, 85% were seen once, and the ten largest hold approximately 15%. Regarding the study as a whole: According to a later analysis, TCR clusters from the first cohort tended to co-occur in the 120 or so validation repertoires. As was reported, the classifier diagnosed cytomegalovirus status with high specificity and sensitivity. Some public TCRs appeared in many individuals, while most sequences were rare. Associated with cytomegalovirus, according to the listing, were 150 to 200 TCR beta chains.

Source material: PBMCs. The TCR comes from a man aged 18 to 35 in good health and CMV-seropositive.

Here the CDR3 reads CASRGKTGGTFSGANVLTF. The DNA for the CDR3 is TGTGCCAGCCGAGGAAAGACGGGGGGAACATTCTCTGGGGCCAACGTCCTGACTTTC. This chain connects TRBV27 to TRBJ2-6, with 7 bases matching TRBD2. The germline gives CDR1 MNHEY, CDR2 SMNVEV (reference sequence). The CDR3 spans 19 residues. J gave up 0 bases and V 8 bases, and 16 bases lay outside the gene matches.